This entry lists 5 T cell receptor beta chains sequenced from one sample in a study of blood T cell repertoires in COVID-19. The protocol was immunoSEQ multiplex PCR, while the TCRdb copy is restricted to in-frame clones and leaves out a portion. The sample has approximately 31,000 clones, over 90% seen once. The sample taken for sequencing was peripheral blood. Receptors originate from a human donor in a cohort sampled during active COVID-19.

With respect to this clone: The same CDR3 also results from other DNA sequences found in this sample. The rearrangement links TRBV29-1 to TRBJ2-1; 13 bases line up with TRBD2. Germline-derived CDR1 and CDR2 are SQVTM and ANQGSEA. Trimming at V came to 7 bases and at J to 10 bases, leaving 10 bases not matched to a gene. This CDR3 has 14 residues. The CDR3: CSGGTSGAGGEQFF. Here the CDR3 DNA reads TGCAGCGGCGGGACTAGCGGGGCGGGGGGGGAGCAGTTCTTC.

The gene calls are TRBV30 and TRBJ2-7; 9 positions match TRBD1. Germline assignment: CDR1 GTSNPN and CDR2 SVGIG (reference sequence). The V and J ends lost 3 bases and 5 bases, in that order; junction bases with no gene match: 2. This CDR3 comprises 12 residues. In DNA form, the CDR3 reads TGTGCCTGGAGGGGACAGGGCGACGAGCAGTACTTC. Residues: CAWRGQGDEQYF.

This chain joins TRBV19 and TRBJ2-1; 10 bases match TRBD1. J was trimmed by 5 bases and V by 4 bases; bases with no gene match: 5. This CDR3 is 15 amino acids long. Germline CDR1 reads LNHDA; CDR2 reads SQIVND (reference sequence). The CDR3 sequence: CASSTTGGPHNEQFF. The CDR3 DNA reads TGTGCCAGTAGTACGACAGGGGGCCCCCACAATGAGCAGTTCTTC.

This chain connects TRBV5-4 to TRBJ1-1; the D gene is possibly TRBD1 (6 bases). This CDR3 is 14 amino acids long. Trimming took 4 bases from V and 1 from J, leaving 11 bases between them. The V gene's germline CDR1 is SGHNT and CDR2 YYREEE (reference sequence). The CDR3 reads CASSLRGRNTEAFF. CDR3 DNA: TGTGCCAGCAGCCTCAGGGGTCGGAACACTGAAGCTTTCTTT.

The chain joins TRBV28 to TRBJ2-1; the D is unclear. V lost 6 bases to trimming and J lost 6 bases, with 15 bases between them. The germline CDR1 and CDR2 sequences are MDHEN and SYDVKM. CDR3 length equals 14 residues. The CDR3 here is CASRSVQRSNEQFF. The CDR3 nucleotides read TGTGCCAGCAGGTCCGTTCAGCGCTCCAATGAGCAGTTCTTC.